This T cell receptor (beta chain) is drawn from a study of early T cells in non-severe SARS-CoV-2 infection. Across the whole study: It was bulk RNA from unsorted whole blood that was sequenced, and the chains were unpaired.

Each cDNA molecule carried a unique molecular identifier. Each CDR3 protein gets one entry after TCRdb re-called the 5' RACE reads with MiXCR. The repertoire has about 38,000 distinct CDR3 sequences, around 6.5% of them found once; the top ten carry around 23%. In this sample, this clonotype turned up a few times. Trimming shortened V by 3 bases and J by 5 bases, and 10 bases separated the two germline ends. Germline lookup yields CDR1 LNHNV and CDR2 YYDKDF (reference sequence). The CDR3 consists of 14 residues. The origin of this receptor is an adult who was a healthcare worker with PCR-confirmed SARS-CoV-2 infection or an uninfected control (not recorded which). This chain uses TRBV15 with TRBJ2-2; possibly TRBD1 for D (5 bases). The sequencing used whole blood, collected at baseline. Here the CDR3 DNA reads TGTGCCACCAGCAGCCAGGGTCGTACCGGGGAGCTGTTTTTT. It specifies CATSSQGRTGELFF.